Sequencing of this T cell receptor (beta chain) was carried out in a study of radiotherapy plus CTLA-4 blockade in lung cancer. Whole-study context: Objective responses were documented in 15% to 20% of patients, with disease control in 25% to 35%. Study results and limitations: Subsequent to radiotherapy plus ipilimumab, tumor-derived TCR clones underwent expansion in blood. Among reported predictors of response, early blood T cell clone dynamics with interferon-beta performed best.

Remarks on this clone: What it binds is not known.

This CDR3 is 16 amino acids long. The V gene end was trimmed by 3 bases and the J gene end by 3 bases; junction bases not matched to a gene: 7. The germline V gene has CDR1 SNHLY and CDR2 FYNNEI. Some clones are missing from TCRdb's copy, which holds only in-frame ones; the method was immunoSEQ multiplex PCR. The sample carries roughly 32,000 clones, 70% to 90% recorded once. Each patient with chemo-refractory metastatic non-small-cell lung cancer was treated with focal radiation plus CTLA-4 blockade using ipilimumab. The receptor's source is a human donor with non-small cell lung cancer that progressed on radiotherapy plus ipilimumab. The chain uses TRBV2 and TRBJ2-4, with 8 bases matching TRBD2. The sample in question was peripheral blood, obtained from a patient treated with radiotherapy plus ipilimumab. CDR3 nucleotides: TGTGCCAGCAGTGACGGTTCGGGGGGGTTCAAAAACATTCAGTACTTC. This encodes CASSDGSGGFKNIQYF. Combining the CDR3 with reference TRBV2 and TRBJ2-4 gives the whole variable domain EPEVTQTPSHQVTQMGQEVILRCVPISNHLYFYWYRQILGQKVEFLVSFYNNEISEKSEIFDDQFSVERPDGSNFTLKIRSTKLEDSAMYFCASSDGSGGFKNIQYFGAGTRLSVL.